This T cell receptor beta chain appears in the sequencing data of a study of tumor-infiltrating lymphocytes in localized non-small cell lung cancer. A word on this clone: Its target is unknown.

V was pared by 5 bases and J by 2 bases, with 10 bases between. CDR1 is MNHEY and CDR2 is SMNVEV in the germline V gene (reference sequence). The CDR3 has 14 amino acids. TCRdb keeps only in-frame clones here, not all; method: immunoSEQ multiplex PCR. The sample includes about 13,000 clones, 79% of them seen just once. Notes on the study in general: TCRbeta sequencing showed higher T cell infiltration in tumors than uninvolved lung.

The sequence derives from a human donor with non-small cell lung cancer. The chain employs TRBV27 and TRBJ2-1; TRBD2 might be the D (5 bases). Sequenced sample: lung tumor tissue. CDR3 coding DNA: TGTGCCAGCAGTCGGCCTAGCACCTACAATGAGCAGTTCTTC. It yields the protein CASSRPSTYNEQFF.